These 22 T cell receptor beta chains came from one sample sequenced in a study of blood T cell repertoires in COVID-19. Profiling relied on immunoSEQ multiplex PCR, and the TCRdb table lists in-frame clones only, not all of them. The profile shows fewer than 350,000 clones, approximately 90% of them singletons. The specimen was peripheral blood. Receptor source: a woman aged 25 to 39 with COVID-19, enrolled during active disease.

The J gene is TRBJ1-1, the V gene TRBV30; tentatively, D is TRBD1 (5 bases). V was clipped by 3 bases and J by 3 bases, with 17 bases between them. This CDR3 has 15 amino acids. Germline CDR1 and CDR2: GTSNPN and SVGIG (reference sequence). The CDR3 sequence is CAWSTPGGGYTEAFF. The DNA for the CDR3 is TGTGCCTGGAGCACCCCGGGGGGAGGGTACACTGAAGCTTTCTTT.

The chain links TRBV29-1 to TRBJ1-2; TRBD1 matches at 9 bases. CDR3 length: 11 residues. Losses at the gene ends were 7 bases for V and 6 bases for J; bases not matched to a gene: 3. Germline CDR1 SQVTM, CDR2 ANQGSEA. The CDR3: CSGRTGDGYTF. CDR3 bases: TGCAGCGGAAGGACAGGGGATGGCTACACCTTC.

V usage is TRBV25-1 and J usage is TRBJ1-4; 9 nucleotides align to TRBD1. The CDR3 covers 17 residues. Germline lookup yields CDR1 MGHDK and CDR2 SYGVNS. Trimming cost V 4 bases and J 5 bases; bases outside gene matches: 11. CDR3 DNA sequence: TGTGCCAGCAGTGCTACGCCGGGACAGGGAGGGAATGAAAAACTGTTTTTT. Translated, it gives CASSATPGQGGNEKLFF.

The V and J genes are TRBV6-6 and TRBJ2-5; TRBD1 might be the D (5 bases). CDR1 is MNHNY and CDR2 is SVGAGI in the germline V gene (reference sequence). Trimming removed 0 bases from V and 4 bases from J, with 9 bases in between. CDR3 length equals 14 residues. CDR3 sequence reads: CASSYSKGSETQYF. CDR3 sequence (DNA): TGTGCCAGCAGTTACTCGAAGGGGTCAGAGACCCAGTACTTC.

This clone was picked up one time. The chain employs TRBV5-1 and TRBJ2-3; 8 bases fit TRBD2. CDR3 length: 16 amino acids. V shed 4 bases and J 4 bases; nucleotides not matched to a gene: 11. Per the germline V gene, CDR1 is SGHRS and CDR2 is YFSETQ. The CDR3 nucleotides are TGCGCCAGCAGCGTCGGGATAGCGGGGCCCCCAGATACGCAGTATTTT. This sequence encodes CASSVGIAGPPDTQYF.

The chain has TRBV27 and TRBJ2-7; D is unresolved. Trimming removed 5 bases from V and 0 bases from J, with 8 bases in between. Germline V lookup: CDR1 MNHEY, CDR2 SMNVEV (reference sequence). The CDR3 length is 13 residues. The DNA of the CDR3 is TGTGCCAGCAGTAATGTCAACTCCTACGAGCAGTACTTC. Residues: CASSNVNSYEQYF.

The rearrangement joins TRBV5-1 to TRBJ2-7; TRBD2 matches 9 bases. Per the germline V gene, CDR1 is SGHRS and CDR2 is YFSETQ. This CDR3 is 19 amino acids long. J was trimmed by 3 bases and V by 2 bases; bases with no gene match: 18. As DNA, the CDR3 is TGCGCCAGCAGCTTTCAGAGAGCCTTCAGCGGGGGGCACAACTACGAGCAGTACTTC. Translated, it gives CASSFQRAFSGGHNYEQYF.

The rearrangement links TRBV3-1 (or the pseudogene TRBV3-2) to TRBJ1-2; the match to TRBD1 covers 8 bases. There are 15 residues in the CDR3. The trim removed 3 bases at V and 4 bases at J, leaving 7 bases unmatched. Per the germline V gene, CDR1 is LGHDT and CDR2 is YNNKEL (reference sequence). The CDR3 loop reads CASSHILQGVYGYTF. CDR3 bases: TGTGCCAGCAGCCACATACTACAGGGGGTCTATGGCTACACCTTC.

The gene calls are TRBV7-3 and TRBJ2-2, with 9 bases that match TRBD2. This CDR3 region has 18 residues. The germline V gene encodes CDR1 SGHTA and CDR2 FQGTGA. V shed 1 base and J 6 bases; nucleotides not matched to a gene: 12. The chain's CDR3 is CASSLNPPSGMMAGELFF. CDR3 nucleotides: TGTGCCAGCAGCTTAAATCCCCCTAGCGGGATGATGGCCGGGGAGCTGTTTTTT.

This chain links TRBV4-1 with TRBJ1-5; weak D call: TRBD1 (6 bases). The CDR3 spans 16 residues. The germline V gene encodes CDR1 MGHRA and CDR2 YSYEKL. V was shortened by 1 base and J by 3 bases, with 13 bases between the two germline ends. The CDR3 region has the DNA TGCGCCAGCAGCCAAGTCGGGGTGGGGGCCAATCAGCCCCAGCATTTT. Residues: CASSQVGVGANQPQHF.

The rearrangement uses TRBV5-1 and TRBJ1-2; D possibly corresponds to TRBD1 (6 bases). This CDR3 is built from 14 residues. Trimming stripped 6 bases from V and 3 bases from J, with 15 bases between. Looked up from germline, CDR1 is SGHRS and CDR2 is YFSETQ. The CDR3 region is CASKLHQGYYGYTF. The CDR3 coding sequence is TGCGCCAGCAAACTTCATCAGGGGTACTATGGCTACACCTTC.

The chain recombines TRBV2 with TRBJ2-1; TRBD2 matches at 10 bases. The CDR3 runs 15 residues. Germline V gives CDR1 SNHLY, CDR2 FYNNEI. V shed 9 bases, J shed 9 bases, and the junction held 14 bases outside the gene matches. CDR3 amino acids: CASIPSGRFFAEQFF. In DNA, the CDR3 is TGTGCCAGTATCCCTAGCGGGAGATTCTTCGCTGAGCAGTTCTTC.

The chain carries TRBV6-6 and TRBJ1-6; D uncertain. This CDR3 region has 16 residues. V lost 0 bases, J lost 0 bases, and 6 bases lay in between. Germline V lookup: CDR1 MNHNY, CDR2 SVGAGI (reference sequence). CDR3 nucleotides: TGTGCCAGCAGTTACTCGGCCAGCTCCTATAATTCACCCCTCCACTTT. It yields the protein CASSYSASSYNSPLHF.

The chain couples TRBV7-9 to TRBJ2-7; 7 bases are a match to TRBD1. This CDR3 is built from 14 residues. The trim removed 4 bases at V and 4 bases at J, leaving 7 bases unmatched. Germline V CDR1 and CDR2: SEHNR, FQNEAQ (reference sequence). The CDR3 loop is CASSSDRDRYEQYF. As DNA, the CDR3 is TGTGCCAGCAGCTCCGACAGGGACCGATACGAGCAGTACTTC.

This chain joins TRBV4-2 and TRBJ1-3; D remains ambiguous. Deletions cut 3 bases from V and 0 bases from J, with 6 bases between. Germline loops: CDR1 LGHNA, CDR2 YNFKEQ. The CDR3 totals 14 residues. CDR3 nucleotides: TGTGCCAGCAGCCACCCGCGCTCTGGAAACACCATATATTTT. It translates to CASSHPRSGNTIYF.

V gene TRBV6-5 combines with J gene TRBJ2-7; 8 bases line up with TRBD2. CDR3 size: 14 residues. Germline lookup yields CDR1 MNHEY and CDR2 SVGAGI. The V and J ends lost 6 bases and 6 bases, in that order; junction bases with no gene match: 10. The CDR3 region is CASSRAGVVSEQYF. CDR3 DNA sequence: TGTGCCAGCAGCCGAGCGGGAGTCGTGAGCGAGCAGTACTTC.

The rearrangement joins TRBV9 to TRBJ1-1; 10 bases line up with TRBD1. The CDR3 is 15 residues long. V was clipped by 0 bases and J by 4 bases; unmatched bases: 3. The germline gives CDR1 SGDLS, CDR2 YYNGEE. The DNA of the CDR3 is TGTGCCAGCAGCGTAGCGGGACAGGGGATCACTGAAGCTTTCTTT. Residues: CASSVAGQGITEAFF.

In DNA form, the CDR3 reads TGTGCCAGCATATCGAGGGGGCGCGCTGAAGCTTTCTTT. Amino acid sequence: CASISRGRAEAFF. The rearrangement joins TRBV28 to TRBJ1-1, with 7 bases matching TRBD1. J gave up 6 bases and V 7 bases, and 8 bases lay outside the gene matches. CDR1 and CDR2 from the germline V gene are MDHEN and SYDVKM. The CDR3 contains 13 residues. The complete variable domain, with remaining parts taken from reference TRBV28 and TRBJ1-1, reads DVKVTQSSRYLVKRTGEKVFLECVQDMDHENMFWYRQDPGLGLRLIYFSYDVKMKEKGDIPEGYSVSREKKERFSLILESASTNQTSMYLCASISRGRAEAFFGQGTRLTVV.

The V and J genes are TRBV7-8 and TRBJ1-5; 9 bases align to TRBD1. This CDR3 has 15 amino acids. With 5 bases clipped from V and 3 bases from J, the junction kept 5 bases outside the gene matches. Germline-derived CDR1 and CDR2 are SGHVS and FQNEAQ. The CDR3 coding sequence is TGTGCCAGCAGCCTAGACAGGGGGGTCAATCAGCCCCAGCATTTT. This gives the protein CASSLDRGVNQPQHF.

A single count supports this clone. This chain connects TRBV29-1 to TRBJ2-7, with 9 bases identical to TRBD2. CDR1 SQVTM and CDR2 ANQGSEA come from the germline V gene. Trimming took 4 bases from V and 0 from J; bases not matched to a gene: 7. This CDR3 has 15 amino acids. In nucleotides, the CDR3 is TGCAGCGTTGGCCAGCTAGCGGGACCCTCCTACGAGCAGTACTTC. This codes for CSVGQLAGPSYEQYF.

This chain connects TRBV30 to TRBJ1-2, with 8 bases lining up with TRBD1. The CDR3 spans 14 residues. The germline V gene has CDR1 GTSNPN and CDR2 SVGIG (reference sequence). Germline trimming cut 3 bases from V and 8 bases from J; bases unmatched to any gene: 11. The CDR3 protein is CAWSEVQGAGGYTF. The CDR3 nucleotides are TGTGCCTGGAGCGAAGTTCAGGGGGCAGGGGGCTACACCTTC.

The chain links TRBV6-5 to TRBJ1-1; 12 nucleotides agree with TRBD1. The CDR3 sequence is 15 residues long. In germline, CDR1 is MNHEY, CDR2 SVGAGI. Losses at the gene ends were 5 bases for V and 7 bases for J; bases not matched to a gene: 8. CDR3 sequence: CASSRGQGAVREAFF. The CDR3 DNA reads TGTGCCAGCAGTCGGGGACAGGGGGCGGTCCGTGAAGCTTTCTTT.